Presented here are 3 T cell receptor beta chains from one specimen sequenced in a study of PD-1 blockade in classical Hodgkin lymphoma. Each of the patients experienced relapse following autologous stem cell transplantation, and their brentuximab vedotin exposure differed. This table comes from immunoSEQ multiplex PCR, and its TCRdb copy is limited to in-frame clones, with some not included. The sample yields under 30,000 clones, roughly 70% seen once. The input for sequencing was peripheral blood mononuclear cells (PBMCs), taken before the second cycle of nivolumab. These TCRs come from a human donor with classical Hodgkin lymphoma.

This clone was recorded only once. V usage is TRBV23-1 and J usage is TRBJ2-5, with a possible D match to TRBD2 (6 bases). TRBV23-1 is classed as an ORF, of uncertain function. Between the trimmed V and J ends, which lost 7 bases and 7 bases, there was a span of 28 bases. This CDR3 has 17 residues. In nucleotides, the CDR3 is TGCGCCAGCACCAGGACTATCCGGGCGCCGGACTTGTGGACCCAGTACTTC. Encoded protein: CASTRTIRAPDLWTQYF.

In its sample, this clone was seen many times. The chain joins TRBV14 to TRBJ1-1; D is unclear. The CDR3 consists of 12 residues. V dropped 9 bases and J dropped 6 bases, with 14 bases sitting between them. Germline CDR1 is SGHDN and CDR2 is FVKESK. The CDR3 DNA reads as TGTGCCAGTAAAAGGGAGGGCTCTGAAGCTTTCTTT. This codes for CASKREGSEAFF.

The chain has TRBV4-2 and TRBJ2-7, with 8 bases that match TRBD2. The CDR3 contains 16 residues. Trimming removed 2 bases from V and 5 bases from J; junction bases left unmatched: 11. Germline CDR1 and CDR2: LGHNA and YNFKEQ. The CDR3 region has the DNA TGTGCCAGCAGCCAAAGGGAATCGGGGGGGCCCCACGAGCAGTACTTC. Translating it yields CASSQRESGGPHEQYF.